The next 12 T cell receptor beta chains were all read from a single sample in a study of tissue T cells after allogeneic stem cell transplantation (dated by TCRdb to the early 2020s). The time point label on this specimen signifies: human tissue collected at research (rapid) autopsy. The method behind the library was the immunoSEQ multiplex PCR assay. The clones in this table, taken by TCRdb from immuneACCESS, are in-frame only. Not every clone is retained; where verified, under half of the shortfall comes from an unresolved V gene, and the cause of the rest is unknown. Across this sample there are approximately 9,700 clones, with roughly two thirds seen only once. The top ten constitute roughly a tenth of the sample. Sequences were derived from tissue from the ileum, sampled at autopsy. Receptor source: a woman aged 18-55 years with breast cancer.

The V gene is TRBV19, the J gene TRBJ2-5; D may match TRBD1 or TRBD2 (6 bases each). This CDR3 has 13 amino acids. Between the trimmed V and J ends, which lost 7 bases and 2 bases, there was a span of 11 bases. The V gene's germline CDR1 is LNHDA and CDR2 SQIVND (reference sequence). CDR3 nucleotide sequence: TGTGCCAGTAAGGAGGGGGGACAAGAGACCCAGTACTTC. Translated: CASKEGGQETQYF.

This clone turned up a few times. V gene TRBV3-1 (or the pseudogene TRBV3-2) combines with J gene TRBJ1-1; D remains unclear. V dropped 1 base and J dropped 0 bases, with 6 bases sitting between them. The CDR3 is made up of 14 amino acids. Per the germline V gene, CDR1 is LGHDT and CDR2 is YNNKEL (reference sequence). CDR3 bases: TGTGCCAGCAGCCAAGTGGGTCTGAACACTGAAGCTTTCTTT. Translating it yields CASSQVGLNTEAFF.

CDR3 bases: TGTGCCAGCAGCATGGGACAGGGAGACTACAATGAGCAGTTCTTC. As protein: CASSMGQGDYNEQFF. V gene TRBV7-3 combines with J gene TRBJ2-1; the match to TRBD1 covers 9 bases. The germline CDR1 and CDR2 sequences are SGHTA and FQGTGA. V lost 5 bases to trimming and J lost 3 bases; unmatched junction nucleotides: 5. This CDR3 comprises 15 residues.

This chain connects TRBV9 to TRBJ2-2; 15 positions match TRBD2. Trimming removed 0 bases from V and 4 bases from J; junction bases left unmatched: 7. Per germline, CDR1 SGDLS and CDR2 YYNGEE. The CDR3 has 19 residues. In nucleotides, the CDR3 is TGTGCCAGCAGCGTAGCAGGACTAGCGGGAGGGCCGGGCACCGGGGAGCTGTTTTTT. Translation gives CASSVAGLAGGPGTGELFF.

The CDR3 region is CASRGGSSYNEQFF. As DNA, the CDR3 is TGTGCCAGCAGGGGGGGTTCCTCCTACAATGAGCAGTTCTTC. This chain links TRBV6-1 with TRBJ2-1; D may be TRBD2 (6 bases). From germline, CDR1 is MNHNS and CDR2 SASEGT. Trimming took 6 bases from V and 0 from J, leaving 9 bases between them. The CDR3 covers 14 residues.

The V call is TRBV2, the J call TRBJ2-7; 10 bases map to TRBD1. The ends lost 6 bases at V and 2 bases at J; junction bases unmatched: 7. Germline V CDR1 and CDR2: SNHLY, FYNNEI. CDR3 size: 15 residues. CDR3 region: CASRDRGFRAYEQYF. The CDR3 region has the DNA TGTGCCAGCAGGGACAGGGGGTTCCGGGCCTACGAGCAGTACTTC.

The sample holds one count of this clone. V and J are TRBV11-2 and TRBJ2-1; 9 bases fit TRBD1. The CDR3 is 15 residues long. Per the germline V gene, CDR1 is SGHAT and CDR2 is FQNNGV. The V and J ends lost 5 bases and 7 bases, in that order; junction bases with no gene match: 9. This CDR3 reads CASSQWTGVDNEQFF. The CDR3 DNA reads TGTGCCAGCAGCCAATGGACAGGGGTTGATAATGAGCAGTTCTTC.

This clone appeared a single time. This chain joins TRBV5-6 and TRBJ2-5, with 8 bases matching TRBD1. The length of the CDR3 is 15 residues. Germline V gives CDR1 SGHDT, CDR2 YYEEEE. Trimming at V came to 4 bases and at J to 1 base, leaving 6 bases not matched to a gene. The DNA of the CDR3 is TGTGCCAGCAGCCTGGACAGGGCAGGCCAAGAGACCCAGTACTTC. This translates into CASSLDRAGQETQYF.

This sequence joins TRBV14 and TRBJ2-4, with D uncertain. This CDR3 spans 14 amino acids. Trimming removed 2 bases at V and 1 base at J, with 6 bases between. The germline gives CDR1 SGHDN, CDR2 FVKESK. This CDR3 is CASSQFSAKNIQYF. As DNA, the CDR3 is TGTGCCAGCAGCCAATTTTCCGCCAAAAACATTCAGTACTTC.

This rearrangement joins TRBV28 to TRBJ2-3; either TRBD1 or TRBD2 may fit D (6 bases each). The CDR3 sequence is 17 residues long. The V end was cut by 2 bases, the J end by 0 bases, with 15 bases between. Looked up from germline, CDR1 is MDHEN and CDR2 is SYDVKM. CDR3 loop: CASSLPLTGTSTDTQYF. CDR3 coding DNA: TGTGCCAGCAGTTTACCCCTTACAGGGACTAGCACAGATACGCAGTATTTT.

CDR3 sequence reads: CASSIVYRGVGDIQYF. In nucleotides, the CDR3 is TGTGCCAGTAGTATCGTCTACAGGGGGGTAGGAGACATTCAGTACTTC. The J gene is TRBJ2-4, the V gene TRBV19; 8 bases align to TRBD1. Germline values: CDR1 LNHDA, CDR2 SQIVND (reference sequence). J gave up 8 bases and V 3 bases, and 12 bases lay outside the gene matches. This CDR3 is 16 amino acids long.

Relative to its sample, this clone is medium-sized. The chain links TRBV2 to TRBJ1-1, with 10 nucleotides matching TRBD1. The CDR3 spans 12 residues. Germline loops: CDR1 SNHLY, CDR2 FYNNEI. J lost 10 bases, V lost 4 bases, and 3 bases had no gene match. The CDR3 reads CASSGTGGAAFF. The CDR3 nucleotides are TGTGCCAGCAGTGGGACAGGGGGTGCAGCTTTCTTT.